The T cell receptor (beta chain) under discussion was sequenced for a study of identical twins. The CDR3 is made up of 13 amino acids. Germline V lookup: CDR1 SEHNR, CDR2 FQNEAQ (reference sequence). The V and J ends lost 6 bases and 3 bases respectively, with 11 bases between them. A universal primer site was added by template switching, and unique molecular identifiers were carried by the cDNA. TCRdb called the 5' RACE reads again in MiXCR, with one record for every CDR3 protein. The table has approximately 300,000 distinct CDR3 sequences, 7.5% to 9.5% seen once. This clonotype showed up many times. The antigen remains undetermined. Study-level findings and limits: Twin sharing of out-of-frame TCR alpha was underestimated by models in monozygotic pairs. Memory repertoires showed no such pattern, whereas abundant cord blood beta clonotypes carried fewer insertions. Analyses based on zero insertions could be partly confounded by invariant MAIT and iNKT cells.

The data were also submitted as part of a second study, on yellow fever vaccine responses in identical twins.

The source material was CD8+ T cells sorted from blood. This sequence originates from a woman aged 18-35 years in good health. The V call is TRBV7-9, the J call TRBJ1-1; tentatively, D is TRBD1 (6 bases). The CDR3 bases are TGTGCCAGCAGGTGGACAGACGACACTGAAGCTTTCTTT. This translates into CASRWTDDTEAFF.